The clone carrying this T cell receptor (beta chain) has more than one count but fewer than ten. What it recognizes is unknown. From the reads, TCRdb called clonotypes with MiXCR, one entry per CDR3 protein. This table holds about a million distinct CDR3 sequences, 30% to 40% found once. These data come from a study of T cell repertoires in cytomegalovirus infection. Study as a whole: Well-studied HLA-B-restricted epitopes and recently identified HLA-C-restricted epitopes of CMV were both used in the study. Signatures in public TCR beta sequences pointed to both CMV infection and matching HLA type. Points from the study as a whole: Accumulated public TCR beta family frequency recognized individuals carrying CMV together with the relevant HLA. HLA-C-restricted CMV-specific TCR beta clonotypes prevailed in the ex vivo response.

The CDR3 spans 12 residues. The germline gives CDR1 MDHEN, CDR2 SYDVKM. Trimming shortened V by 2 bases and J by 10 bases, and 8 bases separated the two germline ends. The rearrangement links TRBV28 to TRBJ2-2; D call uncertain. This clonotype was sampled from a human donor in good health (CMV status not recorded). Some clones in this sample may be carry-over from other donors' samples. Sequencing was performed on cultured CD8+ T cells from PBMCs, taken from culture after CMV antigen stimulation. CDR3 sequence: CASSLALTELFF. CDR3 bases: TGTGCCAGCAGTTTAGCCCTCACGGAGCTGTTTTTT.